Sequencing of this T cell receptor (beta chain) was carried out in a study of T cell responses to AZD1222 COVID-19 vaccine. On the study more broadly: The study pooled second doses at about 4 or about 12 weeks. General observations from the study: Once two AZD1222 doses were given, Spike-specific TCR breadth and depth went up. Donors were mostly white British, more females; clonal diversity possibly underestimated. Repertoires were obtained solely post-peak T cell response.

The method was immunoSEQ multiplex PCR; TCRdb's version includes in-frame clones alone and lacks a portion of them. The data contain 110,000 to 150,000 clones, 70% to 90% of them seen just once; the ten biggest clones take up around 8.6%. Of note for this clone: What it binds is unknown.

Germline lookup yields CDR1 MNHEY and CDR2 SMNVEV (reference sequence). This CDR3 has 16 residues. V gave up 5 bases and J gave up 0 bases, with 16 bases separating them. The sequences come from peripheral blood, collected on day 0 of AZD1222 vaccination. The receptor's source is an adult in good health. This chain joins TRBV27 and TRBJ1-2; tentative D call: TRBD1 (5 bases). This CDR3 reads CASSTTGTPPNYGYTF. CDR3 DNA sequence: TGTGCCAGCAGTACGACGGGGACCCCTCCTAACTATGGCTACACCTTC.